In its sample, the clone carrying this T cell receptor beta chain was seen many times. The antigen is undetermined. TCRdb re-analysed the reads in MiXCR, keeping a single row per CDR3 protein. The table shows around 260,000 distinct CDR3 sequences, with approximately 9.2% occurring only once. The sample belongs to a study of T cell repertoires in cytomegalovirus infection. Background on the study: A matching HLA type, together with CMV infection, was signaled by public TCR beta signatures.

Study findings and constraints: The ex vivo response showed dominance by HLA-C-restricted CMV-specific TCR beta clonotypes. There were carriers of CMV plus the relevant HLA, and cumulative public TCR beta family frequency identified them.

CDR1 and CDR2 from the germline V gene are MNHEY and SVGAGI. The germline V and J ends were trimmed by 2 bases and 8 bases, with 9 bases remaining between them. The CDR3 sequence is 12 residues long. Material: PBMCs. The V call is TRBV6-5, the J call TRBJ1-1; D may be TRBD1 (5 bases). The clonotype comes from a human donor in good health (CMV status not recorded). Some clones in this sample may be carry-over from other donors' samples. The CDR3, as DNA: TGTGCCAGCAGTTACGGGGGATTAGAAGCTTTCTTT. Its protein is CASSYGGLEAFF.